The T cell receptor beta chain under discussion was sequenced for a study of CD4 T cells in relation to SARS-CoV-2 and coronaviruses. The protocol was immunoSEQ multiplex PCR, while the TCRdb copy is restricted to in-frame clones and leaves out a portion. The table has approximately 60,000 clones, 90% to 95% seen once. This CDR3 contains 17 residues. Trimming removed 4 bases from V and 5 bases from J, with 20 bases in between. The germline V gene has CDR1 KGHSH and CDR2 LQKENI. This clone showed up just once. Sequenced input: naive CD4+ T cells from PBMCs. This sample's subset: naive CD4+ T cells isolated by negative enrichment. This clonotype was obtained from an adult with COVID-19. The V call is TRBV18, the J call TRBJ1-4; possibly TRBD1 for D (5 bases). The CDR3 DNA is TGTGCCAGCTCACTACCCCGGGTCCCGGGGGAGAATGAAAAACTGTTTTTT. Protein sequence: CASSLPRVPGENEKLFF.